The 7 T cell receptor beta chains below all came from one sample that was sequenced in a study of identical twins. Via MiXCR, TCRdb re-called the 5' RACE reads, giving one row per CDR3 protein. This sample has 1.5 million to 2 million distinct CDR3 sequences, with more than 30% found just once. The sequenced sample was cord blood. Receptors originate from a newborn girl in good health.

This rearrangement joins TRBV20-1 to TRBJ2-1, with D possibly matching TRBD2 (6 bases). With the DNA end fitting TRBJ2-7 better, the J assignment may be wrong. The CDR3 is made up of 20 amino acids. Per germline, CDR1 DFQATT and CDR2 SNEGSKA (reference sequence). The CDR3 is CSARPRGTGRSRGYSNEQYF. CDR3 DNA sequence: TGCAGTGCTAGACCAAGGGGAACGGGGCGATCGCGGGGATATTCGAATGAGCAGTACTTC.

This chain links TRBV21-1 with TRBJ2-2; the table's TRBD1 call for D was not verified on the DNA. TRBV21-1 is an annotated pseudogene. This CDR3 comprises 14 residues. The CDR3 reads CASRSGVNTGELFF. CDR3 bases: TGTGCCAGCCGCTCAGGGGTGAACACCGGGGAGCTGTTTTTT.

This clonotype was detected a few times. The rearrangement links TRBV6-5 to TRBJ2-7, with TRBD1 matching 10 bases. Germline lookup yields CDR1 MNHEY and CDR2 SVGAGI. V shed 7 bases and J 1 base; nucleotides not matched to a gene: 10. The CDR3 totals 16 residues. Here the CDR3 DNA reads TGTGCCAGCAACACGTACAGGACAGGGGGATCCTACGAGCAGTACTTC. This gives the protein CASNTYRTGGSYEQYF.

This clonotype turned up a few times. V and J are TRBV5-1 and TRBJ1-1, with TRBD1 as a possible D gene (5 bases). Trimming left V 2 bases short and J 5 bases short, with 13 bases between. This CDR3 has 14 residues. Germline CDR1 reads SGHRS; CDR2 reads YFSETQ. The chain's CDR3 is CASSFARGGTEAFF. DNA for the CDR3: TGCGCCAGCAGCTTTGCGAGGGGTGGGACTGAAGCTTTCTTT.

The chain employs TRBV28 and TRBJ2-4; 7 bases align to TRBD2. Germline V gives CDR1 MDHEN, CDR2 SYDVKM. This CDR3 contains 20 residues. The junction had 25 bases not matched to a gene; V was cut back by 11 bases and J by 0 bases. For the CDR3, the DNA is TGTGCCGGCACGGGGGGATACGCCGATCTTGTGATCCTAGCCAAAAACATTCAGTACTTC. Protein product: CAGTGGYADLVILAKNIQYF.

This clonotype was observed a few times. J is TRBJ2-1 and V is TRBV9; 9 positions agree with TRBD2. The V and J ends lost 4 bases and 5 bases, in that order; junction bases with no gene match: 10. The germline V gene has CDR1 SGDLS and CDR2 YYNGEE. CDR3 size: 16 residues. This CDR3 is CASSSRGGQFDNEQFF. CDR3 DNA: TGTGCCAGCAGCTCGCGGGGGGGCCAATTCGACAATGAGCAGTTCTTC. Full variable domain (remainder filled in from reference TRBV9 and TRBJ2-1): DSGVTQTPKHLITATGQRVTLRCSPRSGDLSVYWYQQSLDQGLQFLIQYYNGEERAKGNILERFSAQQFPDLHSELNLSSLELGDSALYFCASSSRGGQFDNEQFFGPGTRLTVL.

The V gene is TRBV28, the J gene TRBJ1-6; D is possibly TRBD1 (6 bases). CDR1 and CDR2 from the germline V gene are MDHEN and SYDVKM. The germline V and J ends were trimmed by 6 bases and 2 bases, with 17 bases remaining between them. This CDR3 has 17 residues. The CDR3 spells CASRAFGGQTYNSPLHF. The DNA of the CDR3 is TGTGCCAGCAGAGCCTTTGGGGGGCAGACCTATAATTCACCCCTCCACTTT.